This TCR beta chain was retrieved from a study of identifying expanded T cells in peripheral blood. V gave up 5 bases and J gave up 7 bases, with 14 bases separating them. Germline V gene data show CDR1 as MDHEN and CDR2 as SYDVKM. This CDR3 is 13 amino acids long. This clone was recorded once. Its target is not known. No infections or other immune events were documented during collection. Study-wide findings and caveats: Technical replicates showed around 1.2 changed clones; around two weeks approximately 15; four weeks 19. Clone count variance between approximately two-week samples rose with total template count.

Data came from immunoSEQ multiplex PCR; TCRdb stores just in-frame clones and leaves some out. There are some 99,000 clones in the sample; around 90% occur only once, and about 8.6% lies in the top ten. The receptor's source is a person between 18 and 75 years old in good health. The sequenced sample consisted of blood. This chain connects TRBV28 to TRBJ1-2, with D maybe TRBD1 (5 bases). The CDR3 sequence: CASSEGSGAGYTF. The CDR3 nucleotides are TGTGCCAGCAGTGAGGGGAGCGGGGCTGGCTACACCTTC.